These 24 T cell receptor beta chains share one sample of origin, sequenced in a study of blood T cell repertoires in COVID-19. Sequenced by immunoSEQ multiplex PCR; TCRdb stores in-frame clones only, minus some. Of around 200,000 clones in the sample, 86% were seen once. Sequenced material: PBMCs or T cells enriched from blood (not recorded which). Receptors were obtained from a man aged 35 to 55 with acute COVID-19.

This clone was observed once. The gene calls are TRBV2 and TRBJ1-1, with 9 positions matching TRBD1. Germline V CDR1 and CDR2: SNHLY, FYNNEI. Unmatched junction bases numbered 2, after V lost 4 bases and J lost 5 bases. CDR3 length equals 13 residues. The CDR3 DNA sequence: TGTGCCAGCAGTGGGACAGGGGCGACTGAAGCTTTCTTT. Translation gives CASSGTGATEAFF.

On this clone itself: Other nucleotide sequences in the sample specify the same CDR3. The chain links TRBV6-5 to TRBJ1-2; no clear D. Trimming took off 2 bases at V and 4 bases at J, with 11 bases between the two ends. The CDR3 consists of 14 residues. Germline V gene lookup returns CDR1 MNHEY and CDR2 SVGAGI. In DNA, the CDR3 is TGTGCCAGCAGTTACAGAGGGATCGGCTATGGCTACACCTTC. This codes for CASSYRGIGYGYTF.

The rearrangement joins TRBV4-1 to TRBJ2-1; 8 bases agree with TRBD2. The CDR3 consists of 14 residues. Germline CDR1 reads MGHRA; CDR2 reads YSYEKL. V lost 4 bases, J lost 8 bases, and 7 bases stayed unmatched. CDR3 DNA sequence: TGCGCCAGCAGCCGTTCAGAGCGGGAGTATGAGCAGTTCTTC. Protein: CASSRSEREYEQFF.

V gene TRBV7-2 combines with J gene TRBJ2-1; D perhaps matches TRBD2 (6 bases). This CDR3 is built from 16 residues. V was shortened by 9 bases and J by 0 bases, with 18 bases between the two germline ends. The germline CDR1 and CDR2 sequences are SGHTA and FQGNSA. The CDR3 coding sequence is TGTGCCAGTCGGGCAGGGAGGACATACTCCTACAATGAGCAGTTCTTC. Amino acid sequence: CASRAGRTYSYNEQFF.

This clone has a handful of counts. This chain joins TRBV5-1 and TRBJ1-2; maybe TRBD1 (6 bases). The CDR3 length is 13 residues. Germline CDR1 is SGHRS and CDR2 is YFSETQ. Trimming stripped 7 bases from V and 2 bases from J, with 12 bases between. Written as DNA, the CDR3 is TGCGCCAGCTCCGTAGGGGGAAACTATGGCTACACCTTC. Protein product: CASSVGGNYGYTF.

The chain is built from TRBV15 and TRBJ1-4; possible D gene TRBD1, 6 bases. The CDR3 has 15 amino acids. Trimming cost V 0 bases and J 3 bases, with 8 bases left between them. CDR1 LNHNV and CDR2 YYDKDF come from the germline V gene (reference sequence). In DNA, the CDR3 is TGTGCCACCAGCAGAGATGGGGGCCCTAATGAAAAACTGTTTTTT. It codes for CATSRDGGPNEKLFF.

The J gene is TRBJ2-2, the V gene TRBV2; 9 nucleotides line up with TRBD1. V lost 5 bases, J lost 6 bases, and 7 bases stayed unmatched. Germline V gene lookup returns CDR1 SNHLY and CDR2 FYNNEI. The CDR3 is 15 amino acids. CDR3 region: CASSFQQGASGELFF. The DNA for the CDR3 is TGTGCCAGCAGTTTCCAACAGGGGGCCTCCGGGGAGCTGTTTTTT.

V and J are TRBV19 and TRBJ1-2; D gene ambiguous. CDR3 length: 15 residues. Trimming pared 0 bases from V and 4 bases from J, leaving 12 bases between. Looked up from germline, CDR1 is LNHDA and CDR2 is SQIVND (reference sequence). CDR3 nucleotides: TGTGCCAGTAGTATAGACTCGGGGTACGGCTATGGCTACACCTTC. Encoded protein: CASSIDSGYGYGYTF.

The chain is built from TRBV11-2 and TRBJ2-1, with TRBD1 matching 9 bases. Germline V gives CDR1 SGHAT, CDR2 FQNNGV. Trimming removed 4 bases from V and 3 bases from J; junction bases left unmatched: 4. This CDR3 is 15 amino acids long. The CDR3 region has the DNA TGTGCCAGCAGCTCGGGACAGGGAAGCTACAATGAGCAGTTCTTC. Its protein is CASSSGQGSYNEQFF.

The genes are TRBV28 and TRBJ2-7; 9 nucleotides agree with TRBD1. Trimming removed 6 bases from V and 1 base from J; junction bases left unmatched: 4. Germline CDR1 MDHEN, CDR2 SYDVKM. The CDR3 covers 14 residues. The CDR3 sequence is CASRGTGRSYEQYF. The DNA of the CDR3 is TGTGCCAGCAGGGGGACAGGGAGGTCCTACGAGCAGTACTTC.

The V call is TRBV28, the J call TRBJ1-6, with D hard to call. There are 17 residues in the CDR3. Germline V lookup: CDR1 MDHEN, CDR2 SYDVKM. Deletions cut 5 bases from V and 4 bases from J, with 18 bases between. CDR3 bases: TGTGCCAGCAGTAAAGGACTCCGCCGCTTTTATAATTCACCCCTCCACTTT. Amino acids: CASSKGLRRFYNSPLHF.

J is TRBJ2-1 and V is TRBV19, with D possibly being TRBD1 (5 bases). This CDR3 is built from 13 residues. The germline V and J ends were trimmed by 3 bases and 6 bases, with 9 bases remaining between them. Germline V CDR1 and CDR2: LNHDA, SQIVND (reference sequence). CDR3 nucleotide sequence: TGTGCCAGTAGTATCAGGGATATCAATGAGCAGTTCTTC. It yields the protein CASSIRDINEQFF.

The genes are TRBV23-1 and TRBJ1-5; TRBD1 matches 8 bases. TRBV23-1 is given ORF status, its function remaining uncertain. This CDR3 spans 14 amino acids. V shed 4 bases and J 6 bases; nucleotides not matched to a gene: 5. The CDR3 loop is CASSLLDRAQPQHF. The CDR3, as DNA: TGCGCCAGCAGTCTCTTGGACAGGGCTCAGCCCCAGCATTTT.

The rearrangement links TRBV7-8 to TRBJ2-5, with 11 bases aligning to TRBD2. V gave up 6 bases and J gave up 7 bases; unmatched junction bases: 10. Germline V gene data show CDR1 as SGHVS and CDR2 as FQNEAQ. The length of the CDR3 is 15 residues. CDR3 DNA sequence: TGTGCCAGCAGGATACTAGCGGGAGAATCCGCGACCCAGTACTTC. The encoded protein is CASRILAGESATQYF.

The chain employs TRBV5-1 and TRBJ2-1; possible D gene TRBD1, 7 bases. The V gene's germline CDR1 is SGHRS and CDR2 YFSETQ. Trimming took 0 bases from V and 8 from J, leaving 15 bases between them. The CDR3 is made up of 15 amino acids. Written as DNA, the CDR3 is TGCGCCAGCAGCTTGGTGCCAGGGGGGTTAGATGAGCAGTTCTTC. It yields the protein CASSLVPGGLDEQFF.

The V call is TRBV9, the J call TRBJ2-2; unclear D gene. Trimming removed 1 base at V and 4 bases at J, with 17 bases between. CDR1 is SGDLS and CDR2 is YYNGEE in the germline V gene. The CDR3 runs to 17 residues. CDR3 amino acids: CASSVIPALQRTGELFF. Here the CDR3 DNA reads TGTGCCAGCAGCGTAATCCCGGCCCTCCAGCGCACCGGGGAGCTGTTTTTT.

This chain's CDR3 is CASSSEGGGTDTQYF. As DNA, the CDR3 is TGTGCCAGCAGCTCGGAGGGAGGGGGGACAGATACGCAGTATTTT. V and J are TRBV7-9 and TRBJ2-3; maybe TRBD2 (7 bases). The ends were cut back, 4 bases at V and 3 bases at J, with 14 bases in the middle. CDR1 and CDR2 (germline): SEHNR, FQNEAQ (reference sequence). This CDR3 is 15 amino acids long.

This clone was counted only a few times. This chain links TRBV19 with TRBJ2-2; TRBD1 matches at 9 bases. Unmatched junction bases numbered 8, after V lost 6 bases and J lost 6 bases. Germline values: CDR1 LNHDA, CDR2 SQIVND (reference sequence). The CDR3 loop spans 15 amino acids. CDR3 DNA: TGTGCCAGTAGCCACCGGGACAGGGTAGCCGGGGAGCTGTTTTTT. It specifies CASSHRDRVAGELFF.

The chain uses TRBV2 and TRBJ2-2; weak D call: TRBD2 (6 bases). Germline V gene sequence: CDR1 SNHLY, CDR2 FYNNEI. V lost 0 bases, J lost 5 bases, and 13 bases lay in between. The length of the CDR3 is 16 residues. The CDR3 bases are TGTGCCAGCAGTGAAGCGAACGGGCGGGGAACCGGGGAGCTGTTTTTT. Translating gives CASSEANGRGTGELFF.

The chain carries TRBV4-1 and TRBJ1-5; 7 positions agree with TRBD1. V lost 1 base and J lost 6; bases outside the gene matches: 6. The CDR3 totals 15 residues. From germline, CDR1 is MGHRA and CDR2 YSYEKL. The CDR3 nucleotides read TGCGCCAGCAGCCAAGGGGGGACAGTCTCTCAGCCCCAGCATTTT. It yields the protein CASSQGGTVSQPQHF.

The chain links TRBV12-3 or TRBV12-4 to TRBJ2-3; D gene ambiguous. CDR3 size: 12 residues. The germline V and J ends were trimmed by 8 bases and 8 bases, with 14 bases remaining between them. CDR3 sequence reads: CASCQRSATQYF. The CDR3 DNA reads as TGTGCCAGCTGTCAGAGGAGTGCTACGCAGTATTTT.

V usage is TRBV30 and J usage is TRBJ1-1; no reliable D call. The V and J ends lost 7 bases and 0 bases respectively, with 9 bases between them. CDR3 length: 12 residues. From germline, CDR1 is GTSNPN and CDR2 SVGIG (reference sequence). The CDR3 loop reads CASSDLNTEAFF. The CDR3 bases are TGTGCCTCCTCTGACTTGAACACTGAAGCTTTCTTT.

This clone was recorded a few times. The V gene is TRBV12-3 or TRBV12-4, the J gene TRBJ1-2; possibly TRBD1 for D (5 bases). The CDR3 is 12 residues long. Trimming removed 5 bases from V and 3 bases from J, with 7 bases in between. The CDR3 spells CASSGGDYGYTF. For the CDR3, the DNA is TGTGCCAGCAGTGGGGGGGACTATGGCTACACCTTC.

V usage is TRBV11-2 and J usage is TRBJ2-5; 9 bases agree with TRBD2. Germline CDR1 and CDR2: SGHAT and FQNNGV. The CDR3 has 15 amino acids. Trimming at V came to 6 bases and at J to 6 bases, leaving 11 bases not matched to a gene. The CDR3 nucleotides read TGTGCCAGCAGTTCTACCGAGGGACTAGCTCAGACCCAGTACTTC. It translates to CASSSTEGLAQTQYF.